The present T cell receptor (beta chain) was sequenced within a study of blood T cell repertoires in COVID-19. Across the whole study: Sources were T cells, B-cell-depleted T cells, or PBMCs; the material itself was cDNA or gDNA.

Enrolled through a virtual design, the participants were between roughly 18 and 90 years of age and came from approximately 25 US areas. In assigning cohorts, the study relied on participant-reported clinical history. Trimming took off 6 bases at V and 3 bases at J, with 12 bases between the two ends. This CDR3 is 14 amino acids long. Germline CDR1 reads SNHLY; CDR2 reads FYNNEI. Sequencing was performed with immunoSEQ multiplex PCR; in TCRdb, only in-frame clones are kept and a portion is missing. The sample carries about 180,000 clones, 89% recorded once. The TCR sequence derives from a middle-aged woman with acute COVID-19. This sequence joins TRBV2 and TRBJ2-1; D gene ambiguous. Sequenced material: PBMCs or T cells enriched from blood (not recorded which). CDR3 in DNA: TGTGCCAGCAGCGGCTACTCGGGCTACAATGAGCAGTTCTTC. This codes for CASSGYSGYNEQFF.